The source of this TCR beta chain is a study of cytomegalovirus exposure and HLA in healthy donors. Vbeta (60) and Jbeta (13) primers were used in the PCR. Method: immunoSEQ multiplex PCR; TCRdb's copy keeps in-frame clones and lacks some. The table has 62,000 or so clones, 70% to 90% seen once. Germline V gene sequence: CDR1 MDHEN, CDR2 SYDVKM. V gave up 8 bases and J gave up 7 bases, with 17 bases separating them. This CDR3 is built from 13 residues. Sample: PBMCs. This receptor was obtained from a young man in good health and CMV-seronegative. The chain recombines TRBV28 with TRBJ1-2; D perhaps matches TRBD1 (6 bases). CDR3 sequence: CASRLGGAGGYTF. CDR3 in DNA: TGTGCCAGCCGACTAGGGGGGGCCGGTGGCTACACCTTC.